Listed below are T cell receptor beta chains from one sample, sequenced in a study of T cells in Graves' hyperthyroidism and ophthalmopathy. MiXCR, applied by TCRdb to the multiplex PCR reads, yields one record per CDR3 protein. The data show more than 300,000 distinct CDR3 sequences, with about 18% seen just once and 40% to 45% held by the top ten. The source material was blood. The receptor set was obtained from a man aged 18 to 29 with Graves' ophthalmopathy. Each CDR3 is given with its conserved first and last residue. Fields, in order: J gene, clone size, V gene, CDR3 protein. For some rows the clone size is stated as once, few or many, or as a class when expanded; others skip it.

TRBJ2-1 | . | TRBV24-1 | CATSGASGYNEQFF
TRBJ2-3 | . | TRBV7-3 | CASKGTLSTDTQYF
TRBJ1-3 | many | TRBV3-1 | CASSHGAAGNTIYF
TRBJ2-7 | many | TRBV7-6 | CASSLYETGVDWQYF
TRBJ2-1 | many | TRBV5-1 | CASTQAAGTWGGEQFF
TRBJ1-3 | . | TRBV5-1 | CASSPGQTVNTIYF
TRBJ2-1 | . | TRBV6-1 | CASSHWGGGNYNEQFF
TRBJ2-3 | . | TRBV6-1 | CASRGLAGGSTDTQYF
TRBJ2-5 | . | TRBV7-7 | CASTPGLADQETQYF
TRBJ2-2 | few | TRBV19 | CASGQPNTGELFF
TRBJ2-1 | . | TRBV24-1 | CATSESNSYNEQFF
TRBJ2-3 | many | TRBV7-9 | CASSLGTSGDTQYF
TRBJ1-2 | . | TRBV19 | CASKDSLWEYGYTF
TRBJ1-1 | . | TRBV2 | CASSQSGQGRMNTEAFF
TRBJ1-2 | few | TRBV29-1 | CSAPGTANYGYTF
TRBJ1-1 | many | TRBV24-1 | CATSDRTNTEAFF
TRBJ1-1 | many | TRBV11-2 | CASSLTSDRVPEAFF
TRBJ2-5 | many | TRBV6-6 | CASSYSGAGGAQETQYF
TRBJ1-1 | . | TRBV4-1 | CASSHLAENTEAFF
TRBJ1-1 | many | TRBV3-1 | CASSQQGVNSPEAFF
TRBJ1-4 | few | TRBV6-6 | CASSYSRGDNEKLFF
TRBJ1-1 | few | TRBV19 | CASSSPTGVRSTEAFF
TRBJ2-2 | . | TRBV18 | CASQPGRALTGELFF
TRBJ2-5 | many | TRBV2 | CASSYTPGLAHRETQYF
TRBJ1-4 | . | TRBV6-1 | CASSESLDEKLFF
TRBJ2-5 | . | TRBV5-1 | CASSRQGTIQETQYF
TRBJ1-4 | many | TRBV7-9 | CASSRSGTGRTNEKLFF
TRBJ2-7 | few | TRBV27 | CASSFGSGLSGEQYF
TRBJ2-1 | . | TRBV28 | CASSLRGSSGNEQFF
TRBJ1-5 | many | TRBV6-5 | CASSYSRQYSTQHF
TRBJ1-1 | few | TRBV15 | CATSLGLGSNTEAFF
TRBJ1-1 | few | TRBV29-1 | CSVVGTVNTEAFF
TRBJ2-7 | many | TRBV13 | CASSVSGGVPYEQYF